This note documents a single TCR beta chain sequence. The data stem from a study of cytomegalovirus exposure and HLA in healthy donors. Germline CDR1 is MNHNS and CDR2 is SASEGT. The CDR3 is 15 amino acids. Trimming pared 7 bases from V and 3 bases from J, leaving 16 bases between. A multiplex PCR was run with 60 Vbeta primers and 13 Jbeta primers. Repertoires were generated with immunoSEQ multiplex PCR, while TCRdb's copy carries only in-frame clones and drops some. The sample includes 89,000 or so clones, around four fifths seen only once; the top ten take roughly 5.9%. The V gene is TRBV6-1, the J gene TRBJ2-1; a weak D match, TRBD2 (6 bases). This clonotype was obtained from a woman aged 18-35 years in good health and CMV-seropositive. Sequences were obtained from PBMCs. The CDR3 sequence is CASTEDYQFYNEQFF. Here the CDR3 DNA reads TGTGCCAGCACCGAGGACTACCAATTCTACAATGAGCAGTTCTTC.